This TCR beta chain was sequenced for a study of T cell responses to AZD1222 COVID-19 vaccine. Assay used: immunoSEQ multiplex PCR; TCRdb lists only in-frame clones, some missing. The sample includes 120,000 or so clones, over 75% of them seen just once. The study, taken as a whole, reports: The span of vaccine-associated CD4 TCRs extended across spike, with dominance at 160-218 and 743-854. Only 5 to 7 AZD1222 recipients tested seropositive at baseline. Donors were chiefly white British, with a greater number of females, and clonal diversity was perhaps underestimated.

With regard to this clone: Its specificity is unknown.

The V end lost 4 bases, the J end lost 6 bases, and 10 bases lay between the germline ends. The CDR3 consists of 13 residues. The clonotype originates from an adult in good health. The source was peripheral blood, collected on day 0 of AZD1222 vaccination. The rearrangement uses TRBV12-3 or TRBV12-4 and TRBJ2-1, with D uncertain. CDR3 bases: TGTGCCAGCAGTTCTTTTGGCATCAATGAGCAGTTCTTC. Protein: CASSSFGINEQFF.